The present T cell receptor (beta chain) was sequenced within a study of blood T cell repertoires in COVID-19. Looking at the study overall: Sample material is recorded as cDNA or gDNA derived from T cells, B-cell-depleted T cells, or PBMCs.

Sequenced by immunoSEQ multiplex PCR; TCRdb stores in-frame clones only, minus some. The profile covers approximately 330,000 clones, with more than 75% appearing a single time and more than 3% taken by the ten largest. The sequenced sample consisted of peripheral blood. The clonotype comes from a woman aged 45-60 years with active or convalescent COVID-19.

In DNA, the CDR3 is TGTGCCAGCAGGACGACAGGAATCCTCTCTGGGGCCAACGTCCTGACTTTC. As protein: CASRTTGILSGANVLTF. The V and J genes are TRBV27 and TRBJ2-6; D is perhaps TRBD1 (6 bases). Germline CDR1 MNHEY, CDR2 SMNVEV (reference sequence). The CDR3 totals 17 residues. V lost 6 bases to trimming and J lost 0 bases, with 15 bases between them.